This TCR beta chain emerged from a study of human T cells and chemical hapten exposure. Time point meaning: patch test 2, 6 weeks after DPC sensitization. Described treatment: therapeutic diphenylcyclopropenone sensitization with weekly scalp DPC. RNA extraction used unfractionated whole blood as the source of total RNA. The germline V gene has CDR1 SEHNR and CDR2 FQNEAQ (reference sequence). This CDR3 comprises 16 residues. The germline V and J ends were trimmed by 5 bases and 0 bases, with 15 bases remaining between them. As processed by the authors: TCR counts had a median of about 94,000 per sample and spanned about 23,224 to 750,000. TCRdb analysed the RACE reads with MiXCR anew, one entry per CDR3 protein. The V and J calls here are based on TCRdb, not the publication. The table has about 40,000 distinct CDR3 sequences, approximately 3.4% seen once. At least ten counts were recorded for this clonotype.

V and J are TRBV7-9 and TRBJ2-3; D call uncertain. The source is a man between 40 and 49 years old with alopecia areata. Some clones in this sample may be carry-over from other donors' samples. The starting material was whole blood, obtained in connection with sensitization to the hapten diphenylcyclopropenone (DPC). The CDR3 loop reads CASSPQDVRSTDTQYF. In DNA, the CDR3 is TGTGCCAGCAGCCCCCAGGACGTACGTAGCACAGATACGCAGTATTTT.